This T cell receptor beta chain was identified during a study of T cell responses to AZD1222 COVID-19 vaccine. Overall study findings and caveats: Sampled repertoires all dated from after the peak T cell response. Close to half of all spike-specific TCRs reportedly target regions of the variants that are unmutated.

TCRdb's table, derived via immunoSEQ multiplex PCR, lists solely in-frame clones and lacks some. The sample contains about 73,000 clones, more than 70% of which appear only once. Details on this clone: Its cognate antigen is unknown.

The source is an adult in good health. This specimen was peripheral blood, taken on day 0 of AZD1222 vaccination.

The CDR3 nucleotides read TGTGCCACCAGTGACAGTGACAGGGGTTGGCGAGAGACCCAGTACTTC. Translation gives CATSDSDRGWRETQYF. The chain has TRBV24-1 and TRBJ2-5; 8 nucleotides align to TRBD1. V was pared by 4 bases and J by 4 bases, with 10 bases of the junction left unmatched. CDR3 length: 16 amino acids. Germline values: CDR1 KGHDR, CDR2 SFDVKD.